This T cell receptor beta chain was sequenced in a study of T cell responses to AZD1222 COVID-19 vaccine. The CDR3 length is 15 residues. V was shortened by 3 bases and J by 2 bases, with 12 bases between the two germline ends. Germline values: CDR1 SGHVS, CDR2 FQNEAQ. This table comes from immunoSEQ multiplex PCR, and its TCRdb copy is limited to in-frame clones, with some not included. The table shows 120,000 or so clones, with 65% to 90% occurring only once. The sequence derives from an adult who received the AZD1222 COVID-19 vaccine. This chain links TRBV7-8 with TRBJ2-3, with D maybe TRBD2 (7 bases). Here the sequenced sample was peripheral blood, taken 28 days after the second AZD1222 dose. The CDR3 spells CASSFRGGPTDTQYF. CDR3 DNA: TGTGCCAGCAGCTTTAGGGGGGGGCCCACAGATACGCAGTATTTT.